Listed below are T cell receptor beta chains from one sample, sequenced in a study of blood T cell repertoires in COVID-19. The table came from immunoSEQ multiplex PCR; TCRdb's copy has only in-frame clones and leaves some out. Of some 270,000 clones listed, 75% to 90% are singletons. Material: PBMCs or T cells enriched from blood (not recorded which). The receptors stem from a woman in her thirties or forties who had been exposed to COVID-19. CDR3s include the opening cysteine and the closing phenylalanine or tryptophan. A D gene is named only where the DNA matches it firmly. Clone sizes are given selectively: once, few, many, or a class where the clone is expanded.

clone_size j_call d_call v_call cdr3_nt cdr3_aa
- TRBJ2-2 TRBD1 TRBV7-9 TGTGCCAGCACAACTAACACAGGGGGCTCCGGGGAGCTGTTTTTT CASTTNTGGSGELFF
- TRBJ2-2 - TRBV7-2 TGTGCCAGCAGCCAAGGGGGACAGAACACCGGGGAGCTGTTTTTT CASSQGGQNTGELFF
- TRBJ1-6 TRBD1 TRBV5-1 TGTGCCAGCAGCCCGTCCGGGACAGGGCATTCACCCCTCCACTTT CASSPSGTGHSPLHF
- TRBJ1-4 - TRBV19 TGTGCCAGTAGTATAGATCACCAGGGTGAAAAACTGTTTTTT CASSIDHQGEKLFF
- TRBJ2-2 - TRBV11-3 TGTGCCAGCAGCCCCCCCGGGGGTCGTGCCGGGGAGCTGTTTTTT CASSPPGGRAGELFF
- TRBJ1-4 - TRBV18 TGTGCCAGCTCATTCGACCGTGACTTAGTGTTTTTT CASSFDRDLVFF
once TRBJ2-3 TRBD2 TRBV3-1/TRBV3-2 TGTGCCAGCAGCCTAACGACTAGCGGGGCTAGCACAGATACGCAGTATTTT CASSLTTSGASTDTQYF
- TRBJ2-1 - TRBV19 TGTGCCAGTAGTATACGCGCGGACTCCTACAATGAGCAGTTCTTC CASSIRADSYNEQFF
- TRBJ2-2 TRBD2 TRBV28 TGTGCCAGCAGTTTCCCCGGGGGAGCGGGGGGGCAGGCCGGGGAGCTGTTTTTT CASSFPGGAGGQAGELFF
- TRBJ2-3 - TRBV9 TGTGCCAGCAGCGGCTTCTGGGCAGGCACAGATACGCAGTATTTT CASSGFWAGTDTQYF
- TRBJ1-1 - TRBV19 TGTGCCAGTAGATTGATCAAAACAGGGAGTACTGAAGCTTTCTTT CASRLIKTGSTEAFF
- TRBJ1-5 TRBD1 TRBV28 TGTGCCAGCAGTACAGGGGGCGGTCAGCCCCAGCATTTT CASSTGGGQPQHF
- TRBJ2-5 TRBD1 TRBV9 TGTGCCAGCAGCGTAGCTGAGGACAGGGCAGGAGAGACCCAGTACTTC CASSVAEDRAGETQYF
once TRBJ2-1 - TRBV4-3 TGCGCCAGCAGCCAGGACACCTTTGATAGCGGAACCTCCTACAATGAGCAGTTCTTC CASSQDTFDSGTSYNEQFF
- TRBJ1-1 - TRBV6-5 TGTGCCACTCGGCGGCAGGGTGGTTGGACTGAAGCTTTCTTT CATRRQGGWTEAFF
- TRBJ1-1 - TRBV28 TGTGCCAGCAGTTCGGGGGGCGCGGACACTGAAGCTTTCTTT CASSSGGADTEAFF
- TRBJ1-1 - TRBV28 TGTGCCAGCCGGGCCGGGGGACTGAACACTGAAGCTTTCTTT CASRAGGLNTEAFF
- TRBJ2-5 - TRBV30 TGTGCCTGGAGTGAGCCTTGGGGGGGCAAGACCCAGTACTTC CAWSEPWGGKTQYF
- TRBJ1-3 - TRBV27 TGTGCCAGCAGTCGTCAGGGCAGGTTCTCTGGAAACACCATATATTTT CASSRQGRFSGNTIYF
- TRBJ2-1 - TRBV4-3 TGCGCCAGCAGCCAAGCTAGAGTAACCTACAATGAGCAGTTCTTC CASSQARVTYNEQFF
few TRBJ2-7 TRBD1 TRBV25-1 TGTGCCAGCAGTGCGGACAGGGGAGGCTACGAGCAGTACTTC CASSADRGGYEQYF
- TRBJ1-5 TRBD1 TRBV10-3 TGTGCCATCAGTGAGAAGGACAGGGATCAGCCCCAGCATTTT CAISEKDRDQPQHF
- TRBJ1-2 - TRBV28 TGTGCCAGCATGCGGACCCCAGCGGGCTATGGCTACACCTTC CASMRTPAGYGYTF
- TRBJ2-7 TRBD2 TRBV11-2 TGTGCCAGCAGCTTTGGATCGGGCGGGGGTGCCTCCTACGAGCAGTACTTC CASSFGSGGGASYEQYF
- TRBJ2-3 - TRBV7-3 TGTGCCAGCAGCTTAATCGCGGGCGTAAGCACAGATACGCAGTATTTT CASSLIAGVSTDTQYF
- TRBJ1-1 - TRBV2 TGTGCCAGCAGTGAAGATCGACAGGCAGACACTGAAGCTTTCTTT CASSEDRQADTEAFF
- TRBJ2-5 TRBD1 TRBV25-1 TGTGCCAGCAGTTCCCCAGGGGGCGTAGAGACCCAGTACTTC CASSSPGGVETQYF
- TRBJ2-3 - TRBV11-2 TGTGCCAGCACCCGTGCGCGGTCTGAGGGAGATACGCAGTATTTT CASTRARSEGDTQYF
- TRBJ2-7 TRBD1 TRBV6-5 TGTGCCAGCAGTTCACGGGACAGGGGGCGCGAGCAGTACTTC CASSSRDRGREQYF
- TRBJ2-1 TRBD2 TRBV5-4 TGTGCCAGCAGCTTCGGCGGGAGTGATGAGCAGTTCTTC CASSFGGSDEQFF
- TRBJ2-3 - TRBV3-1/TRBV3-2 TGTGCCAGCAGCGTCCAGCTCCCGGGGGTGGGTAAGTATTTT CASSVQLPGVGKYF
once TRBJ2-3 TRBD1 TRBV11-2 TGTGCCAGCAGCCTGGACAGGGTGACAGATACGCAGTATTTT CASSLDRVTDTQYF
- TRBJ1-4 - TRBV5-8 TGTGCCAGCAGCCCGACGGGTGCAACTAATGAAAAACTGTTTTTT CASSPTGATNEKLFF
once TRBJ1-5 - TRBV4-1 TGCGCCAGCAGCCCCCTGGGTCAGGGCAATCAGCCCCAGCATTTT CASSPLGQGNQPQHF
- TRBJ1-2 - TRBV2 TGTGCCAGCAGGAGGGACTATGGCTACACCTTC CASRRDYGYTF
- TRBJ2-2 - TRBV12-3/TRBV12-4 TGTGCCAGCAGTCCACCTAGTAGCGGGGAGCTGTTTTTT CASSPPSSGELFF
- TRBJ1-6 TRBD1 TRBV5-5 TGTGCCAGCAGCTTGGCAGACAGGGGGACTGGGAGTTCACCCCTCCACTTT CASSLADRGTGSSPLHF
- TRBJ2-1 - TRBV5-1 TGCGCCAGCAGTTCCCCCTTGGGGGGGCTATCCTACAATGAGCAGTTCTTC CASSSPLGGLSYNEQFF
- TRBJ1-1 - TRBV10-3 TGTGCCATCAGCCCTTCCCTAGTGAACACTGAAGCTTTCTTT CAISPSLVNTEAFF
- TRBJ2-2 TRBD2 TRBV27 TGTGCCAGCACCCGACTAGCGGGTACCAACACCGGGGAGCTGTTTTTT CASTRLAGTNTGELFF
- TRBJ2-7 TRBD1 TRBV18 TGTGCCAGCTCACCAGGCTCGGGACAGATCTACGAGCAGTACTTC CASSPGSGQIYEQYF
- TRBJ1-5 - TRBV5-5 TGTGCCAGCAGCCCGGACACCGACAATCAGCCCCAGCATTTT CASSPDTDNQPQHF
- TRBJ2-1 - TRBV5-4 TGTGCCAGCAGCTTACGCTGGACAGAGAATGAGCAGTTCTTC CASSLRWTENEQFF
- TRBJ2-3 - TRBV14 TGTGCCAGCAGCCAATACCTCGGGATTACAGATACGCAGTATTTT CASSQYLGITDTQYF
- TRBJ2-1 TRBD2 TRBV19 TGTGCCAGTAGTATAGGCGGGAGACGGTATGAGCAGTTCTTC CASSIGGRRYEQFF
- TRBJ1-4 - TRBV13 TGTGCCAGCAGCTTGGGGCTGATGAATGAAAAACTGTTTTTT CASSLGLMNEKLFF
- TRBJ2-1 - TRBV10-3 TGTGCCATCAGTGAATCAGCCCCAGCGGTTACTTCCTACAATGAGCAGTTCTTC CAISESAPAVTSYNEQFF
- TRBJ2-7 - TRBV6-5 TGTGCCAGCAGTTACGGGGGGGCTACCCACGAGCAGTACTTC CASSYGGATHEQYF
- TRBJ1-6 - TRBV13 TGTGCCAGCAGCTTAGAGAATCCCCTCGACAGGAATAATTCACCCCTCCACTTT CASSLENPLDRNNSPLHF
- TRBJ1-5 - TRBV24-1 TGTGCCACCATTGCGCAGGGCAACAATCAGCCCCAGCATTTT CATIAQGNNQPQHF
- TRBJ1-2 - TRBV28 TGTGCCAGCAGTTTGGCCAGGATTAGGGGCTACACCTTC CASSLARIRGYTF
- TRBJ2-7 TRBD1 TRBV6-5 TGTGCCAGCAGCTTCAGGGGGAACGGGAATTACGAGCAGTACTTC CASSFRGNGNYEQYF
- TRBJ1-2 - TRBV2 TGTGCCAGCACTCTCTCCCCGGTGGCTAACTATGGCTACACCTTC CASTLSPVANYGYTF
- TRBJ2-3 - TRBV2 TGTGCCAGCAGTGAATCAACCAGTCTTGCCGATACGCAGTATTTT CASSESTSLADTQYF
- TRBJ2-3 TRBD2 TRBV7-2 TGTGCCAGCAGCTTAAAACGGTGGCTAGCGGGTAGCACAGATACGCAGTATTTT CASSLKRWLAGSTDTQYF
- TRBJ2-1 TRBD2 TRBV7-9 TGTGCCAGCAGCCCCCCCGGACTAGCGGGGGGGCCCAGGCAGTTCTTC CASSPPGLAGGPRQFF
- TRBJ2-1 - TRBV5-1 TGCGCCAGCAGCTTGTCTGGCGGCTACAATGAGCAGTTCTTC CASSLSGGYNEQFF
- TRBJ1-2 TRBD1 TRBV4-3 TGCGCCAGCAGCCAAGATAGGGCGGACAGGGTCTATGGCTACACCTTC CASSQDRADRVYGYTF